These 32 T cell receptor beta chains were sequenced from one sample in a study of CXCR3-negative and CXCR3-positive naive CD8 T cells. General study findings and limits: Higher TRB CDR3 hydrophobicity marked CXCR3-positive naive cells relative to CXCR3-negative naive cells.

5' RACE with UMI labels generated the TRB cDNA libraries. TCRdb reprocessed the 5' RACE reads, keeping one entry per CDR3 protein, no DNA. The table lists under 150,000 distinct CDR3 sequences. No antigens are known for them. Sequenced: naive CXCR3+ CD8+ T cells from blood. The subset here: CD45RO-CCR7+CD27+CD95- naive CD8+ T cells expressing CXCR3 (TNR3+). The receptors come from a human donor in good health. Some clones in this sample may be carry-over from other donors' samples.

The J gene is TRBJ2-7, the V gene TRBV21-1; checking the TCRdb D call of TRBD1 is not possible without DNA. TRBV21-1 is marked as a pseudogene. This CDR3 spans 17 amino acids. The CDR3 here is CASSKARQVPRDYEQYF.

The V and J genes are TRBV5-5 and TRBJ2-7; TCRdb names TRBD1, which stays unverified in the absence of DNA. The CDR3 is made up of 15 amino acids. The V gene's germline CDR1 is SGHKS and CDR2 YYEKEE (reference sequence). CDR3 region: CASSSWGQGAYEQYF.

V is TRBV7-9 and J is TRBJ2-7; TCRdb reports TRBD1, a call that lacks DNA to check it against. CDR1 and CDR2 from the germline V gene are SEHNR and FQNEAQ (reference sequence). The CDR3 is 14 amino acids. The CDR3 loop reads CASSPRGRAFEQYF. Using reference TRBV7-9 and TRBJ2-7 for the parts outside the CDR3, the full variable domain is DTGVSQNPRHKITKRGQNVTFRCDPISEHNRLYWYRQTLGQGPEFLTYFQNEAQLEKSRLLSDRFSAERPKGSFSTLEIQRTEQGDSAMYLCASSPRGRAFEQYFGPGTRLTVT.

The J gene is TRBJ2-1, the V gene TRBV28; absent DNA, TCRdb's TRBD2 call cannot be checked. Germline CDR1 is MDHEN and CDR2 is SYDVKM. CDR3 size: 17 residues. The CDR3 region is CASSLYSSGSYYNEQFF.

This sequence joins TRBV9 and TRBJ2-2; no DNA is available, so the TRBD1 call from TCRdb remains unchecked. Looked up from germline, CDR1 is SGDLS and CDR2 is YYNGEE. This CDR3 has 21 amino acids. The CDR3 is CASSVPPGAGRNYRVPRELFF.

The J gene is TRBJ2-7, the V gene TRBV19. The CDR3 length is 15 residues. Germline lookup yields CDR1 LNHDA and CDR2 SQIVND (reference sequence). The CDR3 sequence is CASSRRLGSSYEQYF.

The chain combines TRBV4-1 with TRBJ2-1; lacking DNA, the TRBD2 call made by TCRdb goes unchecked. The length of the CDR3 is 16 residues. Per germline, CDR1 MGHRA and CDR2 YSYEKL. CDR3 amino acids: CASSPQAGLAYNEQFF.

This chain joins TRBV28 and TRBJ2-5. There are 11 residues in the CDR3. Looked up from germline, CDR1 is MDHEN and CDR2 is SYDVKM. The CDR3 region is CASRIQETQYF. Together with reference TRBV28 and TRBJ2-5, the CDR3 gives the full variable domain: DVKVTQSSRYLVKRTGEKVFLECVQDMDHENMFWYRQDPGLGLRLIYFSYDVKMKEKGDIPEGYSVSREKKERFSLILESASTNQTSMYLCASRIQETQYFGPGTRLLVL.

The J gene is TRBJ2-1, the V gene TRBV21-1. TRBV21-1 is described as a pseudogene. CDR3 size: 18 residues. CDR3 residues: CASSKDTSRQGSYNEQFF.

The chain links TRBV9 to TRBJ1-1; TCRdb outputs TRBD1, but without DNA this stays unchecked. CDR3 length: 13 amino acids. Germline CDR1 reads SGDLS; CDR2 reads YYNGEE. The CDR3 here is CASSAQGWTEAFF.

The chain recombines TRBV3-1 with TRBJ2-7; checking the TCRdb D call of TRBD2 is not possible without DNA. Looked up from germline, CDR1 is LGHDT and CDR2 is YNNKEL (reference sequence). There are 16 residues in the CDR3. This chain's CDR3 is CASSQDPALEGYEQYF.

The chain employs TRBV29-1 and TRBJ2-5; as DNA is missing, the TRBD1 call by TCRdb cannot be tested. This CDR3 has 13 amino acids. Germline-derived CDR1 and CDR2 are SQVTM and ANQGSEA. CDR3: CSVRDRGMETQYF.

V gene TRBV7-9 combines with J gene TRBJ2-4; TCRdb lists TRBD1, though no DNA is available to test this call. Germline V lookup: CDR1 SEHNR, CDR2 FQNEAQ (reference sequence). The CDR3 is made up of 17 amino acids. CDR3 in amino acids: CASSLIRGQLAKNIQYF.

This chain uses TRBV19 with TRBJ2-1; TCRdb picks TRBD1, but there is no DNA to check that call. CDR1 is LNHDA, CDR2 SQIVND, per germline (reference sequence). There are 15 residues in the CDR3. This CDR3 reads CASSIGGTLYNEQSF.

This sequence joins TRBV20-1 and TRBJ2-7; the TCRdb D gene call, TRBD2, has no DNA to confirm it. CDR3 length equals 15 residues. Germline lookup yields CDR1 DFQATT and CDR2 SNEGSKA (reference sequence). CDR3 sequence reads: CSAHRRAGGSYEQYF.

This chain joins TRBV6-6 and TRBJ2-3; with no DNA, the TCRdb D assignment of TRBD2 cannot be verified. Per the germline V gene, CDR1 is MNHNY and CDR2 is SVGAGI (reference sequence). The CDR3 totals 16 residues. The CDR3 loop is CAIGLGASESTDTQYF.

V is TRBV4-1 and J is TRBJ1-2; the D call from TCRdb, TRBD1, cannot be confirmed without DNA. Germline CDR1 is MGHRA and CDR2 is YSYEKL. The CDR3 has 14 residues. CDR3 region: CASSQVPRNYGYTF.

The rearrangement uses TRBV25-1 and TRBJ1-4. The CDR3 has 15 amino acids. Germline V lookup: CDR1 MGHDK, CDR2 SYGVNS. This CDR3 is CASSEGQADGEKLFF.

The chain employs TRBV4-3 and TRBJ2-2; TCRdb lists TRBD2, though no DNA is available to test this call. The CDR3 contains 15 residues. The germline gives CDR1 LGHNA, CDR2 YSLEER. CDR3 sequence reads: CASSQDAGSTGELFF.

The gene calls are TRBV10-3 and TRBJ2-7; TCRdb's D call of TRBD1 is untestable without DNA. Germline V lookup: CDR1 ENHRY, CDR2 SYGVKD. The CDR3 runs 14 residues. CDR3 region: CAIKGTGATYEQYF.

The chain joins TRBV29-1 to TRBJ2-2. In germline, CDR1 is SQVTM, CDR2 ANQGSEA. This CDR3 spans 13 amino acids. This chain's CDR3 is CSVDRANTGVLFF.

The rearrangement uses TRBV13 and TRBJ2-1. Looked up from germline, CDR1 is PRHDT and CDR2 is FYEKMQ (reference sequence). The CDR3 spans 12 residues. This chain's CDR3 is CASSTTNNEQFF.

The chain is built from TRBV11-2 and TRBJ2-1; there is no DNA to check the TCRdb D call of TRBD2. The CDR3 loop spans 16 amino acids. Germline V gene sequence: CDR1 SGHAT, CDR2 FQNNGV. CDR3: CASSLALAGDYNEQFF.

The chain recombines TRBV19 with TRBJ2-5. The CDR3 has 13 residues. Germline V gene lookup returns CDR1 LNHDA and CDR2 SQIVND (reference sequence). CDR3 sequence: CASSPERQETQYF.

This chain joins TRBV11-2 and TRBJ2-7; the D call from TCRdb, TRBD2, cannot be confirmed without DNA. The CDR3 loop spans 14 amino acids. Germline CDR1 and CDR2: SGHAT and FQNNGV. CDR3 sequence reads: CASSWTSGAYEQYF.

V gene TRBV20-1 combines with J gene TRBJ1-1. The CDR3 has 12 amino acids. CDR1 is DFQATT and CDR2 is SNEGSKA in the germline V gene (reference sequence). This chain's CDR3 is CSERRRDTEAFF.

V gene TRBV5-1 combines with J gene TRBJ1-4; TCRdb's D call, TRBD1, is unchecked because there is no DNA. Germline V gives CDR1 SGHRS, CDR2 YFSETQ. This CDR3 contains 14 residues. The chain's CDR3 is CASSPDRENEKLFF. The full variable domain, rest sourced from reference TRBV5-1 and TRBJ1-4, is KAGVTQTPRYLIKTRGQQVTLSCSPISGHRSVSWYQQTPGQGLQFLFEYFSETQRNKGNFPGRFSGRQFSNSRSEMNVSTLELGDSALYLCASSPDRENEKLFFGSGTQLSVL.

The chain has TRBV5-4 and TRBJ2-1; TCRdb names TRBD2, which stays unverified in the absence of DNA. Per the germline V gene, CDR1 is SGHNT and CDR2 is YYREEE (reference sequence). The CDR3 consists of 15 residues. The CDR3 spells CASSSGLATLMEQFF.

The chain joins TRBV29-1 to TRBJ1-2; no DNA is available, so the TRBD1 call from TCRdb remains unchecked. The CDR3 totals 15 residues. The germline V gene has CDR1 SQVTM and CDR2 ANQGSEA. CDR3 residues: CSVEGQAKMHYGYTF.

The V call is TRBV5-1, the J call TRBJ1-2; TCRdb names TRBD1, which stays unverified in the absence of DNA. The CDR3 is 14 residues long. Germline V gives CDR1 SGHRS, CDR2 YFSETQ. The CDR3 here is CASSFSPGDYGYTF. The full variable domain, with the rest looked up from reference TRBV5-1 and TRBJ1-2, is KAGVTQTPRYLIKTRGQQVTLSCSPISGHRSVSWYQQTPGQGLQFLFEYFSETQRNKGNFPGRFSGRQFSNSRSEMNVSTLELGDSALYLCASSFSPGDYGYTFGSGTRLTVV.

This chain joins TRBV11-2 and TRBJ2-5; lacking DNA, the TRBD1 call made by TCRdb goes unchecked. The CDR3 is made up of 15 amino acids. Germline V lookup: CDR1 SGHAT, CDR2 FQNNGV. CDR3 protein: CASSITGAAQETQYF.

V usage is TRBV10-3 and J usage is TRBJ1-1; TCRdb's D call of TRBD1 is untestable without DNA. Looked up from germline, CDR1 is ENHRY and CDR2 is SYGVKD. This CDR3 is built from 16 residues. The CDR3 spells CAISESDVGGQTEAFF.